Presented here are 10 T cell receptor beta chains from one specimen sequenced in a study of T cell responses to AZD1222 COVID-19 vaccine. Sequencing used immunoSEQ multiplex PCR; TCRdb keeps in-frame clones, though not all of them. The repertoire holds more than 150,000 clones, with 85% to 95% as singletons. This material consisted of peripheral blood, taken 28 days after the second AZD1222 dose. These receptors all come from an adult who received the AZD1222 COVID-19 vaccine.

The chain couples TRBV4-1 to TRBJ2-1; D may match TRBD1 or TRBD2 (5 bases each). The CDR3 extends over 17 amino acids. Germline V lookup: CDR1 MGHRA, CDR2 YSYEKL. The V end lost 1 base, the J end lost 10 bases, and 23 bases lay between the germline ends. This chain's CDR3 is CASSQVNGTRRQWEQFF. CDR3 in DNA: TGCGCCAGCAGCCAAGTCAACGGGACGCGGCGGCAATGGGAGCAGTTCTTC.

The rearrangement links TRBV9 to TRBJ1-6, with a possible D match to TRBD1 (5 bases). The CDR3 contains 14 residues. The V gene lost 7 bases and the J gene lost 6 bases, with 14 bases spanning the gap. CDR1 is SGDLS and CDR2 is YYNGEE in the germline V gene. The DNA of the CDR3 is TGTGCCAGCGGCCCCCGGACACCTAATTCACCCCTCCACTTT. The encoded protein is CASGPRTPNSPLHF.

The rearrangement uses TRBV21-1 and TRBJ2-1. TRBV21-1 constitutes a pseudogene. This CDR3 contains 10 residues. The CDR3 nucleotides read TGTGCCAGCAGCTCCAATGAGCAGTTCTTC. It encodes CASSSNEQFF.

The chain is built from TRBV19 and TRBJ1-1; unclear D gene. The CDR3 has 14 amino acids. V lost 5 bases and J 0 bases, leaving 10 bases between the germline ends. Germline lookup yields CDR1 LNHDA and CDR2 SQIVND (reference sequence). The CDR3 nucleotides read TGTGCCAGTAGTCGAGAGCGAGTGAACACTGAAGCTTTCTTT. This codes for CASSRERVNTEAFF.

The chain employs TRBV19 and TRBJ1-5; the D is unclear. This CDR3 has 15 amino acids. Between the trimmed V and J ends, which lost 3 bases and 0 bases, there was a span of 9 bases. The germline V gene has CDR1 LNHDA and CDR2 SQIVND (reference sequence). Here the CDR3 reads CASSIFTLSNQPQHF. The CDR3, as DNA: TGTGCCAGTAGTATCTTCACACTTAGCAATCAGCCCCAGCATTTT.

The chain uses TRBV24-1 and TRBJ2-2, with D unclear. This CDR3 is 14 amino acids long. CDR1 and CDR2 from the germline V gene are KGHDR and SFDVKD. The V end was cut by 4 bases, the J end by 5 bases, with 10 bases between. The CDR3 is CATSDYTETGELFF. CDR3 bases: TGTGCCACCAGTGACTATACAGAGACCGGGGAGCTGTTTTTT.

The table lists this clone with a count of one. The rearrangement joins TRBV2 to TRBJ2-1, with 10 bases fitting TRBD2. J was trimmed by 3 bases and V by 6 bases; bases with no gene match: 5. Germline V lookup: CDR1 SNHLY, CDR2 FYNNEI. The CDR3 length is 15 residues. In nucleotides, the CDR3 is TGTGCCAGCAGGAATACTAGCGGGGTCTACAATGAGCAGTTCTTC. It yields the protein CASRNTSGVYNEQFF. Supplemented by reference TRBV2 and TRBJ2-1, the full variable domain reads EPEVTQTPSHQVTQMGQEVILRCVPISNHLYFYWYRQILGQKVEFLVSFYNNEISEKSEIFDDQFSVERPDGSNFTLKIRSTKLEDSAMYFCASRNTSGVYNEQFFGPGTRLTVL.

This chain connects TRBV27 to TRBJ2-1, with D possibly being TRBD1 or TRBD2 (5 bases each). V lost 4 bases, J lost 5 bases, and 12 bases lay in between. The germline gives CDR1 MNHEY, CDR2 SMNVEV (reference sequence). This CDR3 has 14 amino acids. CDR3 region: CASSWGGPNNEQFF. DNA of the CDR3: TGTGCCAGCAGTTGGGGCGGGCCAAACAATGAGCAGTTCTTC.

This sequence joins TRBV9 and TRBJ2-1; 13 nucleotides line up with TRBD2. The CDR3 extends over 18 amino acids. The germline V gene has CDR1 SGDLS and CDR2 YYNGEE. Germline trimming cut 0 bases from V and 5 bases from J; bases unmatched to any gene: 8. CDR3 region: CASSVVPLLAGGDNEQFF. Written as DNA, the CDR3 is TGTGCCAGCAGCGTAGTGCCCCTACTAGCGGGAGGGGACAATGAGCAGTTCTTC.

This CDR3 reads CASTEGAGGTGELFF. For the CDR3, the DNA is TGCGCCAGCACGGAGGGAGCGGGGGGCACCGGGGAGCTGTTTTTT. The genes are TRBV5-1 and TRBJ2-2; 9 nucleotides match TRBD2. V trimming: 6 bases; J trimming: 4 bases; junction bases outside the gene matches: 7. Germline lookup yields CDR1 SGHRS and CDR2 YFSETQ. CDR3 length equals 15 residues.